These T cell receptor beta chains were read from a single sample in a study of blood T cell repertoires in COVID-19. The protocol was immunoSEQ multiplex PCR, while the TCRdb copy is restricted to in-frame clones and leaves out a portion. Among 150,000 or so clones listed, roughly 69% were seen once. The sequencing input was peripheral blood. The source is a woman between 65 and 79 years old with acute or convalescent COVID-19. Both conserved end residues are part of each CDR3. A D gene is named only where the DNA matches it firmly. Expanded clones are given a class, and other clones once, few, many or no size at all.

d_gene | len | j_gene | abundance | v_gene | CDR3aa | CDR3nt
TRBD1 | 14 | TRBJ2-7 | NA | TRBV7-9 | CASCIGDSSYEQYF | TGTGCCAGCTGTATCGGGGACAGCTCCTACGAGCAGTACTTC
NA | 15 | TRBJ2-7 | NA | TRBV15 | CATSREGSPTYEQYF | TGTGCCACCAGCAGAGAGGGCAGCCCTACCTACGAGCAGTACTTC
NA | 13 | TRBJ1-5 | few | TRBV2 | CASNRESNQPQHF | TGTGCCAGCAATCGGGAGAGCAATCAGCCCCAGCATTTT
NA | 11 | TRBJ2-3 | NA | TRBV19 | CASSYTDTQYF | TGTGCCAGTTCTTACACAGATACGCAGTATTTT
NA | 15 | TRBJ1-1 | NA | TRBV5-4 | CASSLARSGGTEAFF | TGTGCCAGCAGCTTGGCCCGTTCGGGGGGCACTGAAGCTTTCTTT
NA | 11 | TRBJ2-1 | NA | TRBV11-2 | CASSLSLEQFF | TGTGCCAGCAGCTTGAGTTTGGAGCAGTTCTTC
NA | 14 | TRBJ1-5 | NA | TRBV19 | CASRPPPLGQPQHF | TGTGCCAGTAGACCCCCCCCTCTTGGCCAGCCCCAGCATTTT
NA | 16 | TRBJ1-5 | NA | TRBV19 | CATHALGHRSNQPQHF | TGTGCCACACATGCTCTGGGACACCGTAGCAATCAGCCCCAGCATTTT
TRBD1 | 17 | TRBJ2-7 | NA | TRBV4-3 | CASHQPDGGTGEGEQYF | TGCGCCTCCCACCAACCCGATGGGGGGACAGGGGAGGGCGAGCAGTACTTC
NA | 14 | TRBJ2-7 | NA | TRBV5-1 | CASSSAGGQYEQYF | TGCGCCAGCAGCTCCGCGGGGGGACAGTACGAGCAGTACTTC
NA | 13 | TRBJ2-7 | NA | TRBV10-2 | CASSEGGLYEQYF | TGCGCCAGCAGTGAAGGTGGGCTCTACGAGCAGTACTTC
NA | 13 | TRBJ1-2 | NA | TRBV13 | CASSLSAGYGYTF | TGTGCCAGCAGCTTAAGCGCAGGGTATGGCTACACCTTC
NA | 14 | TRBJ2-7 | NA | TRBV10-2 | CASSDRGHIYEQYF | TGCGCCAGCAGTGATAGGGGACACATCTACGAGCAGTACTTC
TRBD2 | 14 | TRBJ2-7 | NA | TRBV7-2 | CASSLGLAGTTPYF | TGTGCCAGCAGCTTAGGGCTAGCGGGCACCACACCGTACTTC
NA | 16 | TRBJ2-3 | NA | TRBV9 | CASSPRPAGKTDTQYF | TGTGCCAGCAGCCCCCGCCCGGCGGGGAAGACAGATACGCAGTATTTT
NA | 13 | TRBJ1-1 | NA | TRBV6-1 | CASSEAPRTEAFF | TGTGCCAGCAGTGAAGCCCCCCGCACTGAAGCTTTCTTT
NA | 14 | TRBJ1-1 | NA | TRBV24-1 | CATSVAGANTEAFF | TGTGCCACCAGTGTGGCAGGGGCGAACACTGAAGCTTTCTTT
NA | 15 | TRBJ1-1 | NA | TRBV28 | CASSFSAGSNTEAFF | TGTGCCAGCAGTTTTAGCGCAGGTTCGAACACTGAAGCTTTCTTT
TRBD2 | 15 | TRBJ2-2 | NA | TRBV7-9 | CASSPSGINTGELFF | TGTGCCAGCAGCCCCAGCGGGATAAACACCGGGGAGCTGTTTTTT
NA | 12 | TRBJ2-1 | NA | TRBV25-1 | CASSEYLGAEFF | TGTGCCAGCAGTGAATATCTGGGGGCGGAGTTCTTC
NA | 11 | TRBJ1-1 | NA | TRBV25-1 | CASSEFGFVFF | TGTGCCAGCAGTGAATTTGGCTTTGTTTTCTTT
NA | 16 | TRBJ2-1 | NA | TRBV19 | CASSIDRASSYNEQFF | TGTGCCAGTAGTATAGACAGGGCGTCCTCCTACAATGAGCAGTTCTTC
TRBD2 | 15 | TRBJ2-7 | NA | TRBV7-2 | CASSLNSGGLGEQYF | TGTGCCAGCAGCCTAAATAGCGGGGGGCTCGGGGAGCAGTACTTC
TRBD1 | 13 | TRBJ2-1 | NA | TRBV5-1 | CASWTGISNEQFF | TGCGCCAGCTGGACAGGGATAAGCAATGAGCAGTTCTTC
TRBD1 | 15 | TRBJ1-1 | NA | TRBV4-2 | CASSPRDRKNTEAFF | TGTGCCAGCAGCCCCCGGGACAGAAAGAACACTGAAGCTTTCTTT
NA | 15 | TRBJ2-1 | few | TRBV7-2 | CASSTMEGPYNEQFF | TGTGCCAGCAGCACAATGGAGGGACCCTACAATGAGCAGTTCTTC
NA | 15 | TRBJ1-4 | NA | TRBV3-1/TRBV3-2 | CASSQRSRAIEKLFF | TGTGCCAGCAGCCAACGGTCGCGGGCGATAGAAAAACTGTTTTTT
NA | 11 | TRBJ1-1 | NA | TRBV10-3 | CAIRAGVEAFF | TGTGCCATCAGAGCCGGAGTGGAAGCTTTCTTT
NA | 13 | TRBJ1-6 | NA | TRBV11-3 | CASSSGYGSPLHF | TGTGCCAGCAGCTCAGGGTACGGGTCACCCCTCCACTTT
NA | 12 | TRBJ2-5 | NA | TRBV29-1 | CSVPDSKETQYF | TGCAGCGTCCCCGACAGTAAAGAGACCCAGTACTTC
NA | 16 | TRBJ1-2 | NA | TRBV19 | CASSPIDSNRAAGYTF | TGTGCCAGTAGTCCGATCGATTCTAACAGGGCAGCTGGCTACACCTTC